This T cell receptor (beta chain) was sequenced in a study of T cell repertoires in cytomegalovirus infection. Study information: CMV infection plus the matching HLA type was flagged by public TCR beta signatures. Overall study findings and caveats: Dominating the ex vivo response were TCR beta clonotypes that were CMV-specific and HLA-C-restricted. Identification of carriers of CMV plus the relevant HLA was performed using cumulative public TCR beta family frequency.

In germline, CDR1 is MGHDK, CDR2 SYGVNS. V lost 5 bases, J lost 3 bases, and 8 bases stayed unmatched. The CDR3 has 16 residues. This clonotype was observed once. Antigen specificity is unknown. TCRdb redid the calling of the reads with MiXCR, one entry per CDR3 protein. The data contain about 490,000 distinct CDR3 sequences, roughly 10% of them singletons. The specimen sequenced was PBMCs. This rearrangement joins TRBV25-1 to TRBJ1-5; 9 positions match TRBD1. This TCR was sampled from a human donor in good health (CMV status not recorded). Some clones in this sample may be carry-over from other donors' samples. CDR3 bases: TGTGCCAGCAGTCCCTCCGGGACAGGGACCAATCAGCCCCAGCATTTT. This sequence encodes CASSPSGTGTNQPQHF.